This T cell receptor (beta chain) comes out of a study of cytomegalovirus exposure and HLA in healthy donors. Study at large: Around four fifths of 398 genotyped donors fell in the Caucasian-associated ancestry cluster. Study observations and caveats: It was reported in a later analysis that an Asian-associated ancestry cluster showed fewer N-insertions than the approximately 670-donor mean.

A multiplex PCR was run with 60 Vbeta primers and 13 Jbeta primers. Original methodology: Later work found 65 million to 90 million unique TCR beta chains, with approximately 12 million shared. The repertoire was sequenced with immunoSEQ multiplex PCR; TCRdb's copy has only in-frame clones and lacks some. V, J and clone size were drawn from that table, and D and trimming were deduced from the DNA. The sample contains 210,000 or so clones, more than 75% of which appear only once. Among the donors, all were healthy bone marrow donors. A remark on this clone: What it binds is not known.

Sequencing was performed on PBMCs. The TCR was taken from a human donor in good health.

The CDR3 DNA sequence: TGTGCCAGCAGTCACAAGTATGGCTACACCTTC. Translation: CASSHKYGYTF. The chain links TRBV28 to TRBJ1-2, with D uncertain. Trimming stripped 5 bases from V and 5 bases from J, with 6 bases between. The length of the CDR3 is 11 residues. Germline values: CDR1 MDHEN, CDR2 SYDVKM.